This T cell receptor beta chain was captured in a study of human CD4 T cells and Enterobacteriaceae (dated by TCRdb to between 2020 and 2021). Broad study findings and their caveats: Ex vivo, broadly cross-reactive clonotypes appeared more expanded than specific ones, with about 55% of the 19 and about three fifths of the roughly 35 in the top 5%. The only basis for inferring the reactivity of ex vivo clonotypes was matching nucleotide sequences to CFSE-low cultures from the same donors.

Deep-level sequencing was performed on ex vivo total memory CD4+ samples, with a detection sensitivity of one cell in 200,000. The QIAamp DNA Micro Kit was used to extract genomic DNA from cell pellets, and spectrophotometry was used to check the DNA quantity and purity. The immunoSEQ multiplex PCR assay was used to amplify the TCR Vbeta CDR3 regions. Amplicons were sequenced on the Illumina HiSeq platform. Retrieved sequences were 87 nucleotides long and contained the CDR3 region. Processing in the source paper ran as follows. A unique productive TCR Vbeta nucleotide sequence was defined as a clonotype and was quantified by productive template frequency from ImmunoSEQ Analyzer V3.0. A threshold at the top 5th percentile of each frequency-ranked repertoire was used to define expanded clonotypes. Repertoire overlap was calculated as Chao-Jaccard with the R package fossil and was visualized by nonmetric multidimensional scaling with the R package MASS. As stored in TCRdb, this immuneACCESS dataset retains in-frame rearrangements with V and J assigned. A fraction of the clones does not appear; measured against another copy, unresolved V genes explain less than half of the discrepancy, and the remainder lacks a known reason. V, J and clone size are those of that table, while D and trimming were read from the DNA. The sample table contains some 26,000 clones; only one count was recorded for around 80% of them. The ten largest clones add up to over 0.9% of the sample.

This clone was detected a few times. Its antigen remains unidentified. No clone much larger than this one lies a single base away; base qualities are absent. The CDR3 numbers 18 residues from cysteine through phenylalanine. Kept here is only the CDR3 DNA, which spans 54 bases and is read in frame from base 1. V is reduced by 4 bases and J by 7 bases, leaving a spacing of 26 bases between them. CDR1 is given as LNHDA and CDR2 as SQIVND, both from the germline V gene (reference sequence). Memory CD4+ T cells were FACS-sorted on a FACSAria III to over 95% purity as all CD4+ cells other than CD45RA+CCR7+CD95- naive cells. Blood from healthy donors was obtained from blood donation centers in Switzerland. Total CD4+ T cells and monocytes were enriched by positive selection with CD4 and CD14 magnetic microbeads. Before sorting, CD8+, CD14+, CD16+, CD56+, CD19+ and CD25-bright cells were excluded. To assess in vivo expansion of bacteria-reactive clonotypes, total memory CD4+ T cells from a couple of blood donors were sequenced directly ex vivo. Peripheral blood mononuclear cells were isolated from donor blood using Ficoll-Paque Plus.

The sequenced sample was memory CD4+ T cells from blood. The intended sense of this specimen's cell subset or site label: total memory CD4 T cells sorted directly ex vivo, unstimulated. The receptor was isolated from a human donor in good health. Rearrangement joined TRBV19 to TRBJ2-1; D gene: possibly TRBD2, on 10 matching bases. The CDR3 protein sequence reads: CASSTGQGASGSLNEQFF. The nucleotides are TGTGCCAGTAGTACGGGACAGGGAGCTAGCGGGAGTTTGAATGAGCAGTTCTTC.